This TCR beta chain came from a study of blood T cell repertoires in COVID-19. Across the study: Acute and convalescent COVID-19 samples came from the United States, Italy and Spain. Nucleic acid was either cDNA or gDNA, and it came from T cells, B-cell-depleted T cells, or PBMCs.

Original methodology: How many nucleated cells were present was estimated from reference gene primer amplification. Data came from immunoSEQ multiplex PCR; TCRdb stores just in-frame clones and leaves some out. V, J and clone size are those of that table, while D and trimming were read from the DNA. The top ten hold 3.7% of the sample, which has around 300,000 clones, approximately 90% seen once. Germline V gene data show CDR1 as SQVTM and CDR2 as ANQGSEA. There are 11 residues in the CDR3. The ends were cut back, 4 bases at V and 8 bases at J, with 11 bases in the middle. The chain uses TRBV29-1 and TRBJ1-2; a weak D match, TRBD1 (5 bases). The source of this sequence is a woman between 40 and 55 years old with acute or convalescent COVID-19. Sequenced: peripheral blood. This chain's CDR3 is CSVVGGEGYTF. DNA of the CDR3: TGCAGCGTTGTAGGAGGGGAAGGCTACACCTTC.